This T cell receptor beta chain was observed in a study of Graves' ophthalmopathy and Graves' hyperthyroidism. Transcripts of RNA were the source for amplifying TCR beta CDR3 regions. Second-round multiplex PCR followed a first-round RT-PCR using HTBI primers. TCRdb re-called the multiplex PCR reads with MiXCR, one entry per CDR3 protein. The table lists 400,000 to 500,000 distinct CDR3 sequences, around a fifth of them singletons, with roughly 3% in the top ten. CDR1 GTSNPN and CDR2 SVGIG come from the germline V gene (reference sequence). The CDR3 loop spans 11 amino acids. This clonotype occurred a few times. A junction end diverges from the germline sequence, so it may reflect a read error.

The rearrangement links TRBV30 to TRBJ2-7, with TRBD2 as a possible D gene (5 bases). Sequencing used peripheral blood. The origin of this receptor is a woman between 18 and 29 years old with stable Graves' hyperthyroidism. The CDR3 spells CAWSVGGLRNF. In DNA form, the CDR3 reads TGTGCCTGGAGTGTAGGCGGACTTAGGAACTTC. Using reference TRBV30 and TRBJ2-7 for the parts outside the CDR3, the full variable domain is SQTIHQWPATLVQPVGSPLSLECTVEGTSNPNLYWYRQAAGRGLQLLFYSVGIGQISSEVPQNLSASRPQDRQFILSSKKLLLSDSGFYLCAWSVGGLRNFGPGTRLTVT.